This entry lists 31 T cell receptor beta chains sequenced from one sample in a study of blood T cell repertoires in COVID-19. Clones were sequenced by immunoSEQ multiplex PCR, and TCRdb holds only the in-frame ones, with some missing. The table has some 150,000 clones, over 65% seen once. Material for sequencing was PBMCs or T cells enriched from blood (not recorded which). The receptors come from a woman between 50 and 59 years old who had recovered from COVID-19.

This rearrangement joins TRBV9 to TRBJ1-2; 12 nucleotides line up with TRBD1. The CDR3 contains 17 residues. V was pared by 0 bases and J by 3 bases, with 6 bases of the junction left unmatched. Germline values: CDR1 SGDLS, CDR2 YYNGEE. The DNA for the CDR3 is TGTGCCAGCAGCGTAGGTGCGGGACAGGGGGCGGACTATGGCTACACCTTC. Translated: CASSVGAGQGADYGYTF.

The rearrangement links TRBV5-1 to TRBJ2-5; 8 bases fit TRBD1. The germline CDR1 and CDR2 sequences are SGHRS and YFSETQ. V lost 4 bases, J lost 6 bases, and 8 bases stayed unmatched. The CDR3 covers 14 residues. The CDR3 nucleotides are TGCGCCAGCAGCCTCGGACAGGGAGAACAGACCCAGTACTTC. Its translation is CASSLGQGEQTQYF.

The chain recombines TRBV2 with TRBJ2-5; 12 positions agree with TRBD2. Germline values: CDR1 SNHLY, CDR2 FYNNEI. Trimming cost V 5 bases and J 5 bases; bases outside gene matches: 6. The CDR3 loop spans 15 amino acids. The CDR3 sequence: CASSPTSGGPETQYF. The CDR3 bases are TGTGCCAGCAGTCCCACTAGCGGGGGGCCGGAGACCCAGTACTTC.

The chain carries TRBV10-2 and TRBJ2-7; TRBD1 agrees at 7 bases. The germline CDR1 and CDR2 sequences are WSHSY and SAAADI. V shed 6 bases, J shed 3 bases, and the junction held 8 bases outside the gene matches. CDR3 length: 14 residues. CDR3 amino acids: CASRPGQRYYEQYV. Written as DNA, the CDR3 is TGCGCCAGCAGGCCGGGACAGCGTTACTACGAGCAGTACGTC.

The chain uses TRBV11-2 and TRBJ2-1, with TRBD1 identical over 8 bases. The CDR3 is made up of 15 amino acids. The junction had 11 bases not matched to a gene; V was cut back by 5 bases and J by 8 bases. Germline V gene lookup returns CDR1 SGHAT and CDR2 FQNNGV. CDR3 sequence: CASSLRTGSYDEQFF. In nucleotides, the CDR3 is TGTGCCAGCAGCCTCCGGACAGGGTCGTATGATGAGCAGTTCTTC.

The CDR3 protein is CASSLNTGSEKLFF. In DNA form, the CDR3 reads TGTGCCAGCAGCTTAAATACGGGTAGTGAAAAACTGTTTTTT. The rearrangement uses TRBV7-2 and TRBJ1-4, with D unresolved. Germline V gene data show CDR1 as SGHTA and CDR2 as FQGNSA. V dropped 2 bases and J dropped 7 bases, with 11 bases sitting between them. This CDR3 contains 14 residues.

The rearrangement joins TRBV14 to TRBJ2-3; D not certain. The V and J ends lost 9 bases and 5 bases respectively, with 12 bases between them. This CDR3 has 12 amino acids. The V gene's germline CDR1 is SGHDN and CDR2 FVKESK. CDR3 residues: CASSLPGDTQYF. The CDR3 DNA reads as TGTGCCAGTTCTCTCCCGGGAGATACGCAGTATTTT.

This clone was detected only a few times. CDR3 loop: CASSPRDRFDGEQFF. The DNA for the CDR3 is TGTGCCAGTAGTCCAAGGGACAGGTTTGATGGTGAGCAGTTCTTC. The chain joins TRBV19 to TRBJ2-1, with 8 bases that match TRBD1. The CDR3 covers 15 residues. Germline-derived CDR1 and CDR2 are LNHDA and SQIVND (reference sequence). J lost 9 bases, V lost 5 bases, and 12 bases had no gene match. Supplemented by reference TRBV19 and TRBJ2-1, the full variable domain reads DGGITQSPKYLFRKEGQNVTLSCEQNLNHDAMYWYRQDPGQGLRLIYYSQIVNDFQKGDIAEGYSVSREKKESFPLTVTSAQKNPTAFYLCASSPRDRFDGEQFFGPGTRLTVL.

This clone was counted at least ten times. This rearrangement joins TRBV21-1 to TRBJ2-7; the tabulated D call, TRBD2, remains unverified against the DNA. TRBV21-1 has pseudogene status. CDR3 length: 17 amino acids. The CDR3 DNA follows: TGTGCCAGCAGCAAAGCCCGGGGAGGACGGGTACTCGACGAGCAGTACGTC. It yields the protein CASSKARGGRVLDEQYV.

This chain uses TRBV29-1 with TRBJ1-1; TRBD1 might be the D (6 bases). With 7 bases removed from V and 2 bases from J, the gap between germline ends came to 11 bases. CDR3 length: 12 amino acids. The V gene's germline CDR1 is SQVTM and CDR2 ANQGSEA. This CDR3 is CSGYRVNTEAFF. CDR3 nucleotides: TGCAGCGGATACAGGGTTAACACTGAAGCTTTCTTT.

J is TRBJ1-3 and V is TRBV6-5, with D possibly being TRBD1 (6 bases). This CDR3 has 15 amino acids. Germline values: CDR1 MNHEY, CDR2 SVGAGI. The V and J ends lost 0 bases and 4 bases respectively, with 10 bases between them. Here the CDR3 reads CASSYSRGQGNTIYF. The CDR3 bases are TGTGCCAGCAGTTACTCGAGGGGACAAGGAAACACCATATATTTT.

The table lists this clone with a count of one. This sequence joins TRBV28 and TRBJ1-2; weak D call: TRBD1 (5 bases). This CDR3 has 13 amino acids. V lost 6 bases, J lost 4 bases, and 12 bases lay in between. The germline CDR1 and CDR2 sequences are MDHEN and SYDVKM. In DNA, the CDR3 is TGTGCCAGCAGCACCCAGGGTCTCTATGGCTACACCTTC. Protein product: CASSTQGLYGYTF.

The chain links TRBV14 to TRBJ1-3; tentatively, D is TRBD1 (6 bases). V lost 10 bases and J lost 0, with 10 bases in between. Germline V gives CDR1 SGHDN, CDR2 FVKESK. The CDR3 contains 13 residues. In DNA, the CDR3 is TGTGCCACCGGACAGTTCTCTGGAAACACCATATATTTT. This gives the protein CATGQFSGNTIYF. The whole variable domain, filled in from reference TRBV14 and TRBJ1-3, reads EAGVTQFPSHSVIEKGQTVTLRCDPISGHDNLYWYRRVMGKEIKFLLHFVKESKQDESGMPNNRFLAERTGGTYSTLKVQPAELEDSGVYFCATGQFSGNTIYFGEGSWLTVV.

The chain employs TRBV27 and TRBJ2-2; 8 bases align to TRBD1. Germline loops: CDR1 MNHEY, CDR2 SMNVEV (reference sequence). CDR3 length: 14 amino acids. V dropped 6 bases and J dropped 1; count of bases not matched to a gene: 1. CDR3 sequence: CASRTGVNTGELFF. The DNA of the CDR3 is TGTGCCAGCAGGACAGGGGTGAACACCGGGGAGCTGTTTTTT.

The V and J genes are TRBV7-9 and TRBJ1-4, with TRBD1 as a possible D gene (6 bases). CDR3 length: 14 residues. Trimming removed 1 base from V and 6 bases from J, with 9 bases in between. Germline lookup yields CDR1 SEHNR and CDR2 FQNEAQ (reference sequence). DNA for the CDR3: TGTGCCAGCAGCTTAGGGGGGCAGTATGAAAAACTGTTTTTT. Its translation: CASSLGGQYEKLFF.

The chain carries TRBV19 and TRBJ1-1; tentative D call: TRBD1 (6 bases). The CDR3 sequence is 15 residues long. Germline V gene sequence: CDR1 LNHDA, CDR2 SQIVND (reference sequence). V dropped 8 bases and J dropped 1 base, with 17 bases sitting between them. CDR3 sequence: CASSTGYWSNTEAFF. The CDR3 bases are TGTGCCAGTTCTACAGGGTATTGGTCGAACACTGAAGCTTTCTTT.

This clone has just a few counts. The chain recombines TRBV5-1 with TRBJ2-1; D unresolved. V lost 3 bases, J lost 9 bases, and 13 bases lay in between. The CDR3 runs 13 residues. Germline V lookup: CDR1 SGHRS, CDR2 YFSETQ. CDR3 sequence reads: CASSSPRMAEQFF. The CDR3 coding sequence is TGCGCCAGCAGCTCACCCAGAATGGCTGAGCAGTTCTTC.

The chain employs TRBV28 and TRBJ1-2, with TRBD1 identical over 8 bases. CDR1 and CDR2 from the germline V gene are MDHEN and SYDVKM. The CDR3 has 14 amino acids. V gave up 6 bases and J gave up 5 bases; unmatched junction bases: 8. The CDR3 protein is CASRRSGGLYGYTF. The CDR3 DNA reads TGTGCCAGCAGGCGCTCAGGGGGCCTTTATGGCTACACCTTC.

Concerning this clone: The same CDR3 also results from other DNA sequences found in this sample. The V gene is TRBV29-1, the J gene TRBJ2-3; 7 bases are shared with TRBD1. From germline, CDR1 is SQVTM and CDR2 ANQGSEA. This CDR3 has 14 amino acids. J gave up 1 base and V 5 bases, and 6 bases lay outside the gene matches. The CDR3 DNA reads as TGCAGCGTTCGGGACAGAGGAGGCACAGATACGCAGTATTTT. The encoded protein is CSVRDRGGTDTQYF.

The chain recombines TRBV19 with TRBJ1-5, with 7 bases aligning to TRBD1. The germline gives CDR1 LNHDA, CDR2 SQIVND (reference sequence). V dropped 4 bases and J dropped 0; count of bases not matched to a gene: 9. This CDR3 contains 17 residues. CDR3 coding DNA: TGTGCCAGTAGTACCACTCACAGGGGCACTAGCAATCAGCCCCAGCATTTT. Encoded protein: CASSTTHRGTSNQPQHF.

V usage is TRBV5-4 and J usage is TRBJ1-5, with D tentatively TRBD1 (5 bases). The CDR3 sequence is 13 residues long. Germline loops: CDR1 SGHNT, CDR2 YYREEE (reference sequence). Trimming left V 3 bases short and J 9 bases short, with 13 bases between. CDR3 nucleotide sequence: TGTGCCAGCAGCTCCGGACAAGTTGGGCCCCAGCATTTT. This codes for CASSSGQVGPQHF. The variable domain in full, completed from reference TRBV5-4 and TRBJ1-5, reads ETGVTQSPTHLIKTRGQQVTLRCSSQSGHNTVSWYQQALGQGPQFIFQYYREEENGRGNFPPRFSGLQFPNYSSELNVNALELDDSALYLCASSSGQVGPQHFGDGTRLSIL.

The chain employs TRBV2 and TRBJ2-2; TRBD2 matches at 10 bases. CDR1 SNHLY and CDR2 FYNNEI come from the germline V gene. V dropped 5 bases and J dropped 4; count of bases not matched to a gene: 19. The CDR3 is 20 residues long. Here the CDR3 reads CASSSPGDSGGYWVTGELFF. The CDR3 nucleotides are TGTGCCAGCAGTTCCCCGGGGGATAGCGGGGGGTATTGGGTCACCGGGGAGCTGTTTTTT. The full variable domain, completed using reference TRBV2 and TRBJ2-2, is EPEVTQTPSHQVTQMGQEVILRCVPISNHLYFYWYRQILGQKVEFLVSFYNNEISEKSEIFDDQFSVERPDGSNFTLKIRSTKLEDSAMYFCASSSPGDSGGYWVTGELFFGEGSRLTVL.

The chain is built from TRBV3-1 (or the pseudogene TRBV3-2) and TRBJ2-1, with D possibly matching TRBD1 (6 bases). The CDR3 contains 16 residues. V was shortened by 2 bases and J by 9 bases, with 20 bases between the two germline ends. Looked up from germline, CDR1 is LGHDT and CDR2 is YNNKEL (reference sequence). The CDR3 reads CASSQSTGILGGEQFF. The DNA for the CDR3 is TGTGCCAGCAGCCAATCAACAGGGATCCTAGGGGGTGAGCAGTTCTTC.

Points on this clone: Germline and junction disagree at one end, which may indicate a read error. The chain recombines TRBV5-1 with TRBJ2-1; 8 bases are shared with TRBD2. CDR1 is SGHRS, CDR2 YFSETQ, per germline. This CDR3 is 14 amino acids long. The CDR3 is CATQSGGYYNERFF. In DNA, the CDR3 is TGCGCCACCCAATCGGGGGGGTACTACAATGAGCGGTTCTTC.

The rearrangement joins TRBV27 to TRBJ1-1, with no clear D. The CDR3 totals 13 residues. V dropped 4 bases and J dropped 4 bases, with 10 bases sitting between them. Per the germline V gene, CDR1 is MNHEY and CDR2 is SMNVEV (reference sequence). Written as DNA, the CDR3 is TGTGCCAGCAGTTGGCTTAGCGGCACTGAAGCTTTCTTT. Encoded protein: CASSWLSGTEAFF.

The V call is TRBV6-5, the J call TRBJ2-7, with D maybe TRBD2 (6 bases). The length of the CDR3 is 15 residues. Between the trimmed V and J ends, which lost 0 bases and 5 bases, there was a span of 14 bases. Germline CDR1 MNHEY, CDR2 SVGAGI. For the CDR3, the DNA is TGTGCCAGCAGTTACTCGATTCGCGCGGGAAACGAGCAGTACTTC. This translates into CASSYSIRAGNEQYF.

The CDR3 sequence is CASSLVGGEASETQYF. DNA for the CDR3: TGTGCCAGCAGCTTAGTGGGGGGGGAAGCTTCGGAGACCCAGTACTTC. The genes are TRBV11-1 and TRBJ2-5; 7 nucleotides match TRBD2. This CDR3 has 16 residues. V trimming: 1 base; J trimming: 5 bases; junction bases outside the gene matches: 10. The germline V gene has CDR1 SGHAT and CDR2 FQDESV (reference sequence).

This chain joins TRBV3-1 (or the pseudogene TRBV3-2) and TRBJ1-3, with 9 bases lining up with TRBD1. This CDR3 has 17 amino acids. Germline CDR1 and CDR2: LGHDT and YNNKEL (reference sequence). The junction had 7 bases not matched to a gene; V was cut back by 4 bases and J by 0 bases. As DNA, the CDR3 is TGTGCCAGCAGCCGGGGACAGGGCGCTTTCTCTGGAAACACCATATATTTT. Protein: CASSRGQGAFSGNTIYF.

The CDR3 loop reads CASSRGAGKLAGELFF. The CDR3 bases are TGTGCCAGCAGCCGGGGGGCAGGGAAGTTGGCCGGGGAGCTGTTTTTT. V is TRBV9 and J is TRBJ2-2, with D possibly being TRBD2 (7 bases). Deletions cut 4 bases from V and 6 bases from J, with 19 bases between. The germline V gene encodes CDR1 SGDLS and CDR2 YYNGEE. The CDR3 runs 16 residues.

The chain employs TRBV19 and TRBJ1-1; 8 nucleotides align to TRBD1. J was trimmed by 5 bases and V by 10 bases; bases with no gene match: 6. Germline V CDR1 and CDR2: LNHDA, SQIVND (reference sequence). The CDR3 runs to 12 residues. The CDR3: CATRQGSTEAFF. Written as DNA, the CDR3 is TGTGCCACCAGACAGGGGTCTACTGAAGCTTTCTTT. Together with reference TRBV19 and TRBJ1-1, the CDR3 gives the full variable domain: DGGITQSPKYLFRKEGQNVTLSCEQNLNHDAMYWYRQDPGQGLRLIYYSQIVNDFQKGDIAEGYSVSREKKESFPLTVTSAQKNPTAFYLCATRQGSTEAFFGQGTRLTVV.

The chain uses TRBV9 and TRBJ2-1, with TRBD1 as a possible D gene (5 bases). Between the trimmed V and J ends, which lost 4 bases and 2 bases, there was a span of 10 bases. This CDR3 is built from 14 residues. CDR1 is SGDLS, CDR2 YYNGEE, per germline. DNA for the CDR3: TGTGCCAGCAGCCTCGGACAAACCTACAATGAGCAGTTCTTC. Encoded protein: CASSLGQTYNEQFF.